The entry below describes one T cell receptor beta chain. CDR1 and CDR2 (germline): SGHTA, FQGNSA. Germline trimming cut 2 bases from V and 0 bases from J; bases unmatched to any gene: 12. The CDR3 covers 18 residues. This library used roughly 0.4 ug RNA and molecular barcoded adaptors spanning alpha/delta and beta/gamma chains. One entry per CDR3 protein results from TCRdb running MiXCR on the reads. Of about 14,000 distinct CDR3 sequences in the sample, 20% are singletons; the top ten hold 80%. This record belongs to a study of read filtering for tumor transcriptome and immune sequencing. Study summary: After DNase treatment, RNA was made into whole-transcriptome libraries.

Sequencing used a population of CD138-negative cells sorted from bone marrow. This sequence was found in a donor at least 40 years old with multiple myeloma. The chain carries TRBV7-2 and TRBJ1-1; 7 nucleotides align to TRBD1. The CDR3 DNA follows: TGTGCCAGCAGCTTAAACCGAGCCGGGACAGCCATGAACACTGAAGCTTTCTTT. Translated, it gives CASSLNRAGTAMNTEAFF.